The clone carrying this T cell receptor beta chain was seen just once. This sample also contains other DNA sequences that code for the same CDR3. CDR1 and CDR2 (germline): MDHEN, SYDVKM. The CDR3 extends over 13 amino acids. The V gene lost 3 bases and the J gene lost 5 bases, with 10 bases spanning the gap. Assay used: immunoSEQ multiplex PCR; TCRdb lists only in-frame clones, some missing. The sample shows roughly 400,000 clones, around nine tenths of them seen only once. The data belong to a study of blood T cell repertoires in COVID-19. Study overall: Spain, Italy and the United States supplied samples that represented acute and convalescent COVID-19. PBMCs, B-cell-depleted T cells, or T cells provided the cDNA or gDNA that made up the material.

Participants came from roughly 23 US areas, aged roughly 18 to 90 years. Cohort 3 recovery required two negative PCRs, clearance, or symptom resolution. The specimen was PBMCs or T cells enriched from blood (not recorded which). The chain uses TRBV28 and TRBJ1-2; tentative D call: TRBD1 (6 bases). The clonotype originates from a woman aged 50 to 60 who had recovered from COVID-19. The CDR3 DNA reads TGTGCCAGCAGTTTGGGGGGGCGGTATGGCTACACCTTC. Its translation: CASSLGGRYGYTF.